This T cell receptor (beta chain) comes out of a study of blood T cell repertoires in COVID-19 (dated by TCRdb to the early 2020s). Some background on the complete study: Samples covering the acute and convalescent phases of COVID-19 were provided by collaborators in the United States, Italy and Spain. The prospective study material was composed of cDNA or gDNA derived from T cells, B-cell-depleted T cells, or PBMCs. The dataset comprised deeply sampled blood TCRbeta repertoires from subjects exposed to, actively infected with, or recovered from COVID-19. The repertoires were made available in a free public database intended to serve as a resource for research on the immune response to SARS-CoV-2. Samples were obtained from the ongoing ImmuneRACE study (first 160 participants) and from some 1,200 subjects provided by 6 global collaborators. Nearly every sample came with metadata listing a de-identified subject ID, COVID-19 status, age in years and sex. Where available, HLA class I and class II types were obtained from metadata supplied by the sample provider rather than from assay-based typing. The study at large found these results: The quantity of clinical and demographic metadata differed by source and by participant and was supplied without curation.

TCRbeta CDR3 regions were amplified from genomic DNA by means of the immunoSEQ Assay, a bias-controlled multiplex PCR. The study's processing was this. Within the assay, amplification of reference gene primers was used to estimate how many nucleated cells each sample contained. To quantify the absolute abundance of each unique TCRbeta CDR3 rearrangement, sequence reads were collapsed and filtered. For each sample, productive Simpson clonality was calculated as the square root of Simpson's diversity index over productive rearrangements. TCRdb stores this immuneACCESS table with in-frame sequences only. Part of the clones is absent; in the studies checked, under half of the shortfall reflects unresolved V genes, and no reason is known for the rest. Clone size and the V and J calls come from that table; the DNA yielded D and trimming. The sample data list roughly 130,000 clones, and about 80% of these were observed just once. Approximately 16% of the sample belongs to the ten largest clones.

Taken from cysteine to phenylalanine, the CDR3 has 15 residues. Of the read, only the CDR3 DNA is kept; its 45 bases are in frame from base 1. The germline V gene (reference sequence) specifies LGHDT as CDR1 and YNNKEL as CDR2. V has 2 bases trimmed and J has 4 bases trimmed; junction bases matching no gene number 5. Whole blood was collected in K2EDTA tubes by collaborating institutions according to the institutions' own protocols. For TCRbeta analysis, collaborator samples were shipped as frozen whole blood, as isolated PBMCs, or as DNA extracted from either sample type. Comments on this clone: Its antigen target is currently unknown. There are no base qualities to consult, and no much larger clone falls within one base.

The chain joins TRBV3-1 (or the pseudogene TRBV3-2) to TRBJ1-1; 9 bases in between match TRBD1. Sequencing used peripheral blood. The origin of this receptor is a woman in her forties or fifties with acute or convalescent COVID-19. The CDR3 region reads CASSQTGGFGTEAFF. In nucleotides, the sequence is TGTGCCAGCAGCCAAACAGGGGGCTTCGGCACTGAAGCTTTCTTT.